The T cell receptor (beta chain) under discussion was sequenced for a study of T cell responses to AZD1222 COVID-19 vaccine. Study-wide background: Second-dose intervals of approximately 4 or approximately 12 weeks were pooled. The study, taken as a whole, reports: A mostly white British donor set with more females was recruited, and clonal diversity was possibly underestimated. Spike-specific TCR depth and breadth grew after two AZD1222 doses. Spike regions recognized by vaccine-associated CD4 TCRs spanned the protein, led by 160-218 and 743-854.

The ends were cut back, 2 bases at V and 2 bases at J, with 9 bases in the middle. CDR3 length: 14 residues. Germline V gene lookup returns CDR1 MNHNS and CDR2 SASEGT. With respect to this clone: Its matching antigen is unknown.

Generated by immunoSEQ multiplex PCR, the TCRdb table keeps only in-frame clones and is missing some. The table has around 260,000 clones, 85% to 95% seen once; the top ten hold roughly 0.51%. The TCR was taken from an adult in good health. The sample consisted of peripheral blood, taken on day 0 of AZD1222 vaccination. The rearrangement uses TRBV6-1 and TRBJ1-1; maybe TRBD1 (5 bases). CDR3 sequence reads: CASSESTGNTEAFF. Written as DNA, the CDR3 is TGTGCCAGCAGTGAATCTACAGGTAACACTGAAGCTTTCTTT.